These T cell receptor beta chains were read from a single sample in a study of shared clonotypes between healthy human individuals. Libraries were prepared by immunoSEQ multiplex PCR; TCRdb keeps only in-frame clonotypes and omits some of them. The sample holds about 800,000 clones, approximately 96% seen once. Sequencing input: naive CD8+ T cells sorted from blood. The receptors were sampled from a man between 25 and 39 years old in good health. Each CDR3 is given with its conserved first and last residue. The order of the fields is CDR3 protein, CDR3 DNA, clone size, V gene, D gene, J gene. D genes are given only for firm matches. Part of the rows lack a size; the others show once, few, many or a class for expanded clones.

CDR3: CASSVYGTGTYEQYF
DNA: TGTGCCAGCAGCGTGTACGGGACAGGGACCTACGAGCAGTACTTC
size: .
V: TRBV9
D: TRBD1
J: TRBJ2-7

CDR3: CASSLAGSGSYNEQFF
DNA: TGTGCCAGCAGCTTAGCAGGTAGCGGGTCCTACAATGAGCAGTTCTTC
size: .
V: TRBV7-9
D: TRBD2
J: TRBJ2-1

CDR3: CASSQLRAYEQYF
DNA: TGCGCCAGCAGCCAACTTAGGGCCTACGAGCAGTACTTC
size: .
V: TRBV4-1
D: .
J: TRBJ2-7

CDR3: CASSPQDRTKPRDTGELFF
DNA: TGTGCCAGCAGCCCCCAAGACCGGACAAAACCACGGGACACCGGGGAGCTGTTTTTT
size: .
V: TRBV7-9
D: .
J: TRBJ2-2

CDR3: CASSLDQENRDRATEAFF
DNA: TGTGCCAGCAGCTTAGATCAAGAGAACCGGGACAGGGCCACTGAAGCTTTCTTT
size: .
V: TRBV11-3
D: TRBD1
J: TRBJ1-1

CDR3: CKSGGGSNPYEQYF
DNA: TGTAAAAGCGGGGGGGGCAGTAACCCCTACGAGCAGTACTTC
size: .
V: TRBV21-1
D: .
J: TRBJ2-7

CDR3: CASSFGLAGGRAYEQYF
DNA: TGTGCCAGCAGCTTTGGACTAGCGGGAGGTCGAGCCTACGAGCAGTACTTC
size: .
V: TRBV7-8
D: TRBD2
J: TRBJ2-7

CDR3: CASSSRGQTGRGYTF
DNA: TGTGCCAGCAGTTCCCGGGGACAAACAGGGAGAGGCTACACCTTC
size: .
V: TRBV27
D: .
J: TRBJ1-2

CDR3: CASSEALRGLAEQETQYF
DNA: TGTGCCAGCAGTGAAGCGCTGCGGGGACTAGCGGAGCAAGAGACCCAGTACTTC
size: .
V: TRBV6-1
D: TRBD2
J: TRBJ2-5

CDR3: CASSYGASVSYEQYF
DNA: TGTGCCAGCAGTTACGGGGCTAGCGTTTCCTACGAGCAGTACTTC
size: .
V: TRBV6-6
D: .
J: TRBJ2-7

CDR3: CATSTLSGSRGLEQYF
DNA: TGTGCCACCAGCACCCTATCCGGGAGCAGGGGGCTCGAGCAGTACTTC
size: .
V: TRBV15
D: TRBD1
J: TRBJ2-7

CDR3: CSAPTSGRVDEQFF
DNA: TGCAGCGCCCCGACTAGCGGGAGAGTAGATGAGCAGTTCTTC
size: .
V: TRBV29-1
D: TRBD2
J: TRBJ2-1

CDR3: CAISESDGYEQYF
DNA: TGTGCCATCAGTGAGTCGGATGGCTACGAGCAGTACTTC
size: .
V: TRBV10-3
D: .
J: TRBJ2-7

CDR3: CASSLIRGTSYEQYF
DNA: TGTGCCAGCAGTTTGATCAGGGGTACATCCTACGAGCAGTACTTC
size: once
V: TRBV28
D: .
J: TRBJ2-7

CDR3: CASSLSLEANYGYTF
DNA: TGTGCCAGCAGTTTATCCCTCGAAGCTAACTATGGCTACACCTTC
size: .
V: TRBV27
D: .
J: TRBJ1-2

CDR3: CASTSPGEFASEQFF
DNA: TGTGCCAGCACCAGTCCGGGAGAGTTCGCGTCTGAGCAGTTCTTC
size: .
V: TRBV5-5
D: .
J: TRBJ2-1

CDR3: CASSSRNRDKNTEAFF
DNA: TGTGCCAGCAGCTCGCGGAACCGGGACAAGAACACTGAAGCTTTCTTT
size: once
V: TRBV5-5
D: .
J: TRBJ1-1

CDR3: CASSLSPTTPHEQYF
DNA: TGTGCCAGCAGTTTATCCCCAACCACCCCACACGAGCAGTACTTC
size: .
V: TRBV27
D: .
J: TRBJ2-7

CDR3: CASSPLEPVGSYEQYF
DNA: TGTGCCAGCTCACCGCTGGAACCCGTGGGGTCCTACGAGCAGTACTTC
size: .
V: TRBV18
D: .
J: TRBJ2-7

CDR3: CASSPDPGTSGRGEQYF
DNA: TGTGCCAGCAGCCCCGACCCCGGGACTAGCGGGAGGGGCGAGCAGTACTTC
size: .
V: TRBV7-9
D: TRBD2
J: TRBJ2-7

CDR3: CASSGELAGGHF
DNA: TGTGCCAGCAGTGGGGAATTGGCAGGAGGACATTTT
size: .
V: TRBV2
D: .
J: TRBJ1-3

CDR3: CASSVERVPGDTQYF
DNA: TGTGCCAGCAGCGTAGAGAGGGTGCCCGGAGATACGCAGTATTTT
size: .
V: TRBV9
D: .
J: TRBJ2-3

CDR3: CASSHLGHTEAFF
DNA: TGTGCCAGCAGCCACCTGGGCCACACTGAAGCTTTCTTT
size: .
V: TRBV7-8
D: .
J: TRBJ1-1

CDR3: CASSQDVGGIEQYF
DNA: TGCGCCAGCAGCCAAGATGTGGGGGGGATCGAGCAGTACTTC
size: once
V: TRBV4-1
D: TRBD2
J: TRBJ2-7

CDR3: CASSLYSYEQYF
DNA: TGTGCCAGCAGCTTGTATTCCTACGAGCAGTACTTC
size: .
V: TRBV5-5
D: .
J: TRBJ2-7

CDR3: CASSVEEYSYNEQFF
DNA: TGTGCCAGCAGCGTAGAAGAGTACTCCTACAATGAGCAGTTCTTC
size: .
V: TRBV9
D: .
J: TRBJ2-1

CDR3: CASSPLTGTNTGELFF
DNA: TGTGCCAGCAGCCCACTAACAGGGACGAACACCGGGGAGCTGTTTTTT
size: .
V: TRBV14
D: .
J: TRBJ2-2

CDR3: CASSLELAGGHNEQFF
DNA: TGTGCCAGCAGCTTAGAGCTAGCGGGAGGACACAATGAGCAGTTCTTC
size: .
V: TRBV7-6
D: TRBD2
J: TRBJ2-1

CDR3: CASSLRQGGYEQYF
DNA: TGTGCCAGCAGCTTGCGACAGGGGGGCTACGAGCAGTACTTC
size: .
V: TRBV5-5
D: TRBD1
J: TRBJ2-7

CDR3: CASSSLRSLDYSQETQYF
DNA: TGTGCCAGCAGTTCCTTAAGATCCTTGGACTATTCCCAAGAGACCCAGTACTTC
size: .
V: TRBV27
D: .
J: TRBJ2-5

CDR3: CASSRVYPDTQYF
DNA: TGTGCCAGTTCGCGGGTTTACCCAGATACGCAGTATTTT
size: .
V: TRBV27
D: .
J: TRBJ2-3

CDR3: CASSQEGGLNTEAFF
DNA: TGTGCCAGCAGCCAAGAGGGGGGACTGAACACTGAAGCTTTCTTT
size: .
V: TRBV14
D: .
J: TRBJ1-1

CDR3: CASSLPGRGYEQYF
DNA: TGTGCCAGCAGCTTACCAGGACGGGGCTACGAGCAGTACTTC
size: .
V: TRBV7-2
D: .
J: TRBJ2-7

CDR3: CASSRRLAGEETQYF
DNA: TGTGCCAGCAGCCGGCGACTAGCGGGAGAGGAGACCCAGTACTTC
size: .
V: TRBV12-1
D: .
J: TRBJ2-5

CDR3: CASGAGSNQPQHF
DNA: TGTGCCAGCGGTGCAGGGTCCAATCAGCCCCAGCATTTT
size: .
V: TRBV6-5
D: .
J: TRBJ1-5

CDR3: CASSPSPGEHGNEKLFF
DNA: TGTGCCAGCAGCCCTAGCCCGGGGGAGCATGGTAATGAAAAACTGTTTTTT
size: .
V: TRBV7-9
D: .
J: TRBJ1-4

CDR3: CSGISGRRWPYEQYF
DNA: TGCAGCGGGATTAGCGGGAGGCGATGGCCATACGAGCAGTACTTC
size: .
V: TRBV29-1
D: TRBD2
J: TRBJ2-7

CDR3: CASSLPGVYNEQFF
DNA: TGTGCCAGTAGCCTCCCGGGAGTCTACAATGAGCAGTTCTTC
size: .
V: TRBV19
D: .
J: TRBJ2-1

CDR3: CATSRPDRGEEKLFF
DNA: TGTGCCACCAGCAGACCGGACAGGGGGGAAGAAAAACTGTTTTTT
size: .
V: TRBV15
D: TRBD1
J: TRBJ1-4

CDR3: CASSSGLARIDKNIQYF
DNA: TGTGCCAGCAGCTCGGGACTAGCTAGGATCGACAAAAACATTCAGTACTTC
size: .
V: TRBV11-2
D: TRBD2
J: TRBJ2-4

CDR3: CASSPRGTGINEKLFF
DNA: TGTGCCAGCAGCCCTAGGGGGACAGGGATAAATGAAAAACTGTTTTTT
size: .
V: TRBV11-2
D: TRBD1
J: TRBJ1-4

CDR3: CASSIQLADQETQYF
DNA: TGTGCCAGTAGTATTCAACTAGCGGACCAAGAGACCCAGTACTTC
size: .
V: TRBV19
D: TRBD2
J: TRBJ2-5

CDR3: CASSFEGRSSYEQYF
DNA: TGTGCCAGCAGTTTCGAGGGCCGTAGCTCCTACGAGCAGTACTTC
size: .
V: TRBV27
D: .
J: TRBJ2-7

CDR3: CASRTRDPSADSNQPQHF
DNA: TGTGCCAGCAGAACCCGGGACCCCTCCGCTGATAGCAATCAGCCCCAGCATTTT
size: .
V: TRBV2
D: .
J: TRBJ1-5

CDR3: CASSLALADRNEQFF
DNA: TGTGCCAGCAGCTTAGCACTAGCGGATAGGAATGAGCAGTTCTTC
size: .
V: TRBV7-7
D: TRBD2
J: TRBJ2-1

CDR3: CASSLGGGPYEQYF
DNA: TGCGCCAGCAGCTTGGGCGGCGGCCCCTACGAGCAGTACTTC
size: once
V: TRBV5-1
D: .
J: TRBJ2-7

CDR3: CASSLDTESYEQYF
DNA: TGTGCCAGCAGCCTGGACACCGAATCCTACGAGCAGTACTTC
size: .
V: TRBV7-2
D: .
J: TRBJ2-7